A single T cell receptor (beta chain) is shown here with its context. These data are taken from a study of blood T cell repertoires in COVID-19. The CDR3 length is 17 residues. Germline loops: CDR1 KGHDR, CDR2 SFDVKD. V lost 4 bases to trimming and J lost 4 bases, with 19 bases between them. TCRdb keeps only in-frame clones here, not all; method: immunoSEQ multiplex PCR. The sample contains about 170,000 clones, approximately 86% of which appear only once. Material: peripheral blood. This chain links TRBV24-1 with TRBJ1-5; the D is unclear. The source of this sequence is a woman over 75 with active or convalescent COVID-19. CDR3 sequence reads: CATSDGKSAPQNQPQHF. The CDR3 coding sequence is TGTGCCACCAGTGACGGGAAATCGGCACCCCAGAATCAGCCCCAGCATTTT.